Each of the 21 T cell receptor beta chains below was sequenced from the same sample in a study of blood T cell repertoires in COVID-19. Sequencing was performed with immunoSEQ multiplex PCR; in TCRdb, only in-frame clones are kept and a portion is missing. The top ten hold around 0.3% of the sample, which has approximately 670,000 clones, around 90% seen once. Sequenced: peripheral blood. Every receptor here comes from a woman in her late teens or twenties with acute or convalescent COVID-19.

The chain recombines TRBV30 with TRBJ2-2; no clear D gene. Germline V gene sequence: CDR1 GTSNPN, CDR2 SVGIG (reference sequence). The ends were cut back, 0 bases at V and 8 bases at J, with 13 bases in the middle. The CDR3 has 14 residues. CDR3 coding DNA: TGTGCCTGGAGTGTACTGGCTAGGAAGGGGGAGCTGTTTTTT. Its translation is CAWSVLARKGELFF.

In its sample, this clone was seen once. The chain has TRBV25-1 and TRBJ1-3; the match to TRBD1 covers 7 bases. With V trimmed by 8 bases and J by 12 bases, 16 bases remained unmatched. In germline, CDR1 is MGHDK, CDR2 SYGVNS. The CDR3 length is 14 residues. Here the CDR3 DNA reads TGTGCCAGCGGCGGTCCCGGGACAGTCCCGGACATATATTTT. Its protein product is CASGGPGTVPDIYF.

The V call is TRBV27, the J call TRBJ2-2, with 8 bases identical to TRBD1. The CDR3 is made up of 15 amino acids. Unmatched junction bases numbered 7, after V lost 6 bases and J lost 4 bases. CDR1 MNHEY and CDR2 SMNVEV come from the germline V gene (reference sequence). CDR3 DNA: TGTGCCAGCAGCCTACAGGGGGTAGGCACCGGGGAGCTGTTTTTT. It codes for CASSLQGVGTGELFF.

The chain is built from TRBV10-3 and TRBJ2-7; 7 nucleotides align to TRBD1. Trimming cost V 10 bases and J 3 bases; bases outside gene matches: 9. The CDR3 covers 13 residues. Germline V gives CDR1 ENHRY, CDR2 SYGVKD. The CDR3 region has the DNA TGTGCCAACAGACAGGGAGACGGCTACGAGCAGTACTTC. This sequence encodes CANRQGDGYEQYF.

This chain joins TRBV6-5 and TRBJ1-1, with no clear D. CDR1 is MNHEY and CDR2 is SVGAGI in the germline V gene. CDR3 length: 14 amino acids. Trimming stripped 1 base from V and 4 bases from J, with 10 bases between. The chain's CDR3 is CASSYWGGSTEAFF. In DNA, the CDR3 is TGTGCCAGCAGTTACTGGGGTGGGAGCACTGAAGCTTTCTTT.

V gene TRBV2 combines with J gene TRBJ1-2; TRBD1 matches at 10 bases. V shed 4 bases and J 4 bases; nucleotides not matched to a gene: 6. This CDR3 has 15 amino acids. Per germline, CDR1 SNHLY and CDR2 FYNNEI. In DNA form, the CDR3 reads TGTGCCAGCAGTGTCGACAGGGGGCCTTCCTATGGCTACACCTTC. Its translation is CASSVDRGPSYGYTF.

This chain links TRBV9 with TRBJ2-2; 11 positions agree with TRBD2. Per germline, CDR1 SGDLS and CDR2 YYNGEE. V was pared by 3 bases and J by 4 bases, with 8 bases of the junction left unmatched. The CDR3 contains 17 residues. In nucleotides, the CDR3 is TGTGCCAGCAGCGCACTAGCGGGGGTAGACAGCACCGGGGAGCTGTTTTTT. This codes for CASSALAGVDSTGELFF.

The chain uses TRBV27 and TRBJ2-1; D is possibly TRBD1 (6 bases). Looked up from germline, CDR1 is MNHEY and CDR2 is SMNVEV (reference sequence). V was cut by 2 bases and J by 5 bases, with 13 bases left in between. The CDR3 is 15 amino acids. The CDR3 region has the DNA TGTGCCAGCAGTTTAGGGACAAGGCCCGACAATGAGCAGTTCTTC. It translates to CASSLGTRPDNEQFF.

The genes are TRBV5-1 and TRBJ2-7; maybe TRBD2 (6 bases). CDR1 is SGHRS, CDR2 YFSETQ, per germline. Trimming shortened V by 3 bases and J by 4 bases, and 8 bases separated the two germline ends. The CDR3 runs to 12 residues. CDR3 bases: TGCGCCAGCAGCTACCGGGGGTACGAGCAGTACTTC. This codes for CASSYRGYEQYF.

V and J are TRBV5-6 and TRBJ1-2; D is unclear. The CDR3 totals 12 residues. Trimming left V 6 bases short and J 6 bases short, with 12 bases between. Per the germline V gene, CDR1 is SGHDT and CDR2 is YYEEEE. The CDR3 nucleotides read TGTGCCAGCATTGACAAGACCAATGGCTACACCTTC. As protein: CASIDKTNGYTF.

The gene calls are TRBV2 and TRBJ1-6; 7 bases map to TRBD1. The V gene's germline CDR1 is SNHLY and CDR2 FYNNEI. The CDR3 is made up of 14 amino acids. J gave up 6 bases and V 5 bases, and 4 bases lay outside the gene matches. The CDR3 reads CASSIQGPNSPLHF. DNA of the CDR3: TGTGCCAGCAGTATACAGGGGCCTAATTCACCCCTCCACTTT.

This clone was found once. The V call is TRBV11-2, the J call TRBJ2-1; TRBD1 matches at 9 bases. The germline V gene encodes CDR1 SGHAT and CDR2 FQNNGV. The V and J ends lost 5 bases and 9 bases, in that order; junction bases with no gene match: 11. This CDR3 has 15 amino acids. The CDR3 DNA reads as TGTGCCAGCAGCCGTGCCGGGACAGGGAGAGGTGAGCAGTTCTTC. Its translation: CASSRAGTGRGEQFF.

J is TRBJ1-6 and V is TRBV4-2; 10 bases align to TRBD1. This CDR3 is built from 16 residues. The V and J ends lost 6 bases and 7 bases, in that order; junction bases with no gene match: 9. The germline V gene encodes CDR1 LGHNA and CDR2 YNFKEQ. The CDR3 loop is CASSGRTGGGNSPLHF. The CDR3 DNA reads TGTGCCAGCAGTGGCAGGACAGGGGGAGGAAATTCACCCCTCCACTTT.

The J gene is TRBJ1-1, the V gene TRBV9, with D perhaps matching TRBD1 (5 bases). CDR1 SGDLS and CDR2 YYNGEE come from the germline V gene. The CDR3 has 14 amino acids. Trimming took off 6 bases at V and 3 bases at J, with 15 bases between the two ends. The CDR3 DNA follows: TGTGCCAGCACCCCGGTCGGGGGAGACACTGAAGCTTTCTTT. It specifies CASTPVGGDTEAFF.

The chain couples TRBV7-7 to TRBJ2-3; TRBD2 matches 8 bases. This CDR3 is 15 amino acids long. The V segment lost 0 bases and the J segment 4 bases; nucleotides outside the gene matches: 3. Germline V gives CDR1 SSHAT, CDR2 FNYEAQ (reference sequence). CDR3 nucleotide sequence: TGTGCCAGCAGCTTAGCTGGGACTAGTTCAGATACGCAGTATTTT. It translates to CASSLAGTSSDTQYF. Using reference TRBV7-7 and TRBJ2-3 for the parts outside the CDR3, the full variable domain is GAGVSQSPRYKVTKRGQDVTLRCDPISSHATLYWYQQALGQGPEFLTYFNYEAQPDKSGLPSDRFSAERPEGSISTLTIQRTEQRDSAMYRCASSLAGTSSDTQYFGPGTRLTVL.

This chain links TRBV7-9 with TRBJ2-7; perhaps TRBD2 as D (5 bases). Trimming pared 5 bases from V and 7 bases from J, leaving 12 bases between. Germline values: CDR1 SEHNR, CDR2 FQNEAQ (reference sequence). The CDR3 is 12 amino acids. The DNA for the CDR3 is TGTGCCAGCAGCCCCGGAGGCTGGGAGCAGTACTTC. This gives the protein CASSPGGWEQYF.

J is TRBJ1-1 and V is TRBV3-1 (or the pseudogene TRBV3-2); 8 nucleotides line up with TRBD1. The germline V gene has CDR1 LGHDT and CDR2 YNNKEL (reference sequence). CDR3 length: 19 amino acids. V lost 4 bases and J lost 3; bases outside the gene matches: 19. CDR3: CASSLPIRDRGILYTEAFF. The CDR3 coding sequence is TGTGCCAGCAGCCTCCCGATCCGAGACAGGGGAATCTTGTACACTGAAGCTTTCTTT.

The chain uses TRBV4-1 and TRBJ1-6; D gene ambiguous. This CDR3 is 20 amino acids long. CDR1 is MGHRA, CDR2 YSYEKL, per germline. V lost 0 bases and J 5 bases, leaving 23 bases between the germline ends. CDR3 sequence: CASSQEALSHPRAHNSPLHF. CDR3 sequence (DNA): TGCGCCAGCAGCCAAGAGGCTCTAAGCCACCCTAGAGCCCATAATTCACCCCTCCACTTT.

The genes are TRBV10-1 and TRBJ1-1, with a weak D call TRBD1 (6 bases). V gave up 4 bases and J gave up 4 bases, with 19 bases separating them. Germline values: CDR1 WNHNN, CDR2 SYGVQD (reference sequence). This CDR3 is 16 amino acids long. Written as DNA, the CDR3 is TGCGCCAGCAGTGGCCCGCCTGAACGCAGGGGCACTGAAGCTTTCTTT. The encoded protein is CASSGPPERRGTEAFF.

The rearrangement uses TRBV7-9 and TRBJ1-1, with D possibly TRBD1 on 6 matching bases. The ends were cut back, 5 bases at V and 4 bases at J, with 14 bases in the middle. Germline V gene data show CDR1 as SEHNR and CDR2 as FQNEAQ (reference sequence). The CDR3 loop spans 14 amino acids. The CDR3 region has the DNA TGTGCCAGCAGCCCACAGGGTCAGAGCACTGAAGCTTTCTTT. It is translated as CASSPQGQSTEAFF.

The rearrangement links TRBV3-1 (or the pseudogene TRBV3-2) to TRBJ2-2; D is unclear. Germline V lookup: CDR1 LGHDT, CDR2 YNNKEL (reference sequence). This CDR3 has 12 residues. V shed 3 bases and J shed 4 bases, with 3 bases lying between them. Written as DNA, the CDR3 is TGTGCCAGCAGCCACCGCACCGGGGAGCTGTTTTTT. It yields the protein CASSHRTGELFF.